These T cell receptor beta chains were read from a single sample in a study of T cells in Graves' hyperthyroidism and ophthalmopathy. MiXCR was run by TCRdb on the multiplex PCR reads, yielding one entry per CDR3 protein. The sample consists of a few hundred thousand distinct CDR3 sequences, approximately 44% of them appearing once. Material for sequencing was peripheral blood or thyroid tissue (not recorded which). The receptors come from a woman aged 18-29 years with Graves' hyperthyroidism. The CDR3 runs from the conserved cysteine through the conserved F or W. A D gene is named only where the DNA matches it firmly. The size entry is marked missing in some rows and otherwise reads once, few, many or a size class.

17 | NA | NA | TRBJ1-2 | TRBV25-1 | TGTAGCCATAGCCCCCTCCACGAGGGTGGAGGGGGCTATGGCTACACCTTC | CSHSPLHEGGGGYGYTF
15 | NA | NA | TRBJ2-7 | TRBV19 | TGTGCCAGTAGTGACCCGCGGGACAGTCCCTACGAGCAGTACTTC | CASSDPRDSPYEQYF
14 | TRBD1 | many | TRBJ2-5 | TRBV10-3 | TGTGCCATCAGGGACAGGGCGGGCCAAGAGACCCAGTACTTC | CAIRDRAGQETQYF
14 | NA | many | TRBJ1-5 | TRBV2 | TGTGCCAGCAGGGTGGACAGTAGTAATCAGCCCCAGCATTTT | CASRVDSSNQPQHF
14 | NA | few | TRBJ1-5 | TRBV15 | TGTGCCACCAGCAGCCCATCCAGCGTTCAGCCCCAGCATTTT | CATSSPSSVQPQHF
16 | NA | once | TRBJ1-5 | TRBV20-1 | TGCAGTGCTAGAGATCCTGCAGCCAACTCTCTGGGGCCCCAGCATTTT | CSARDPAANSLGPQHF
15 | NA | few | TRBJ2-2 | TRBV29-1 | TGCAGCGTTTCCCCCGGGACAAAGAACACCGGGGAGCTGTTTTTT | CSVSPGTKNTGELFF
13 | NA | few | TRBJ2-7 | TRBV7-2 | TGTGCCAGCGCCCCCGGGTCCTACTACGAGCAGTACTTC | CASAPGSYYEQYF
14 | NA | NA | TRBJ1-2 | TRBV29-1 | TGCAGCGTTGAAGATCTGAGACAGGTCCGTGGCTACACCTTC | CSVEDLRQVRGYTF
12 | NA | NA | TRBJ2-7 | TRBV10-3 | TGTGCCATCAGCCTCTACCCCTACGAGCAGTACTTC | CAISLYPYEQYF
11 | NA | NA | TRBJ2-7 | TRBV29-1 | TGCACCATTGGGGTGGGAGTCGAGCAGTACTTC | CTIGVGVEQYF
12 | TRBD1 | many | TRBJ1-1 | TRBV29-1 | TGCAGCGGGGGACAGGGGTCCACTGAAGCTTTCTTT | CSGGQGSTEAFF
16 | TRBD1 | few | TRBJ1-2 | TRBV2 | TGTGCCAGCAGTGCACGCATCCGACAGGGGAACTATGGCTACACCTTC | CASSARIRQGNYGYTF
15 | NA | NA | TRBJ1-6 | TRBV10-3 | TGTGCCGTCAGTGATCACCTACAGGGCGGGACACCCCTCCACTTT | CAVSDHLQGGTPLHF
13 | NA | many | TRBJ1-1 | TRBV20-1 | TGCAGTGCTAGAGATCAGGGACTCTGGGCAACTTTCTTT | CSARDQGLWATFF
13 | NA | NA | TRBJ1-3 | TRBV2 | TGTGCCGCAGGGGCGATCTCTGGAAACACCATATATTTT | CAAGAISGNTIYF
12 | TRBD1 | NA | TRBJ2-5 | TRBV29-1 | TGCAGCGTTCGGACAGGGATGGGGACCCAGTACTTC | CSVRTGMGTQYF
16 | TRBD1 | NA | TRBJ2-5 | TRBV15 | TGTGCCACCAGCAGAGGCACCGACAGGGTTGCGGAGACCCAGTACTTC | CATSRGTDRVAETQYF
15 | NA | NA | TRBJ1-1 | TRBV19 | TGTGCCAGTACCCTCGGACAGACCATGAACACTGAAGCTTTCTTT | CASTLGQTMNTEAFF
16 | TRBD1 | NA | TRBJ1-2 | TRBV7-9 | TGTGCCAGCAGCAAGTCGGTTTTGACAGGGGTTCGTGGCTACACCTTC | CASSKSVLTGVRGYTF
14 | TRBD1 | few | TRBJ2-5 | TRBV7-8 | TGTGCCAGCAGCTTAGGGACAGGATCCGAGACCCAGTACTTC | CASSLGTGSETQYF
15 | NA | NA | TRBJ2-7 | TRBV10-3 | TGTGCCATCAGTGAAAGTAGGGGCAGCTCCTACGAGCAGTACTTC | CAISESRGSSYEQYF
14 | TRBD2 | NA | TRBJ2-5 | TRBV29-1 | TGCAGCGTCCTCAGCGGGAGGGCCCCAGAGACCCAGTACTTC | CSVLSGRAPETQYF
12 | NA | many | TRBJ1-2 | TRBV25-1 | TGTGCCAGCAGTGAACGCGGGGATGGCTACACCTTC | CASSERGDGYTF
13 | TRBD1 | many | TRBJ2-7 | TRBV7-9 | TGTGCCAGCAGCTTGGACAGGACCTACGAGCAGTACTTC | CASSLDRTYEQYF
15 | NA | few | TRBJ1-2 | TRBV7-8 | TGTGCCAGCAGCCTCCACAGGTTTCAGGACTATGGCTACACCTTC | CASSLHRFQDYGYTF
16 | NA | NA | TRBJ2-7 | TRBV7-3 | TGTGCCAGCAGCTTGGCTTGGACTACTTCTGGGTACGAGCAGTACTTC | CASSLAWTTSGYEQYF
16 | TRBD1 | NA | TRBJ1-2 | TRBV6-5 | TGTGCCAGCAGTTACTCAGTTGGGACAGCGATCTATGGCTACACCTTC | CASSYSVGTAIYGYTF
11 | NA | NA | TRBJ2-2 | TRBV9 | TGTGCCAGCAACCAAGCCGGGGAGCTGTTTTTT | CASNQAGELFF
13 | NA | many | TRBJ2-7 | TRBV25-1 | TGTGCCAGCAGTGCCCCGAATAGCCCAGAGCAGTACTTC | CASSAPNSPEQYF
13 | NA | NA | TRBJ2-7 | TRBV20-1 | TGCAGTGCTAGTTTCCGGACCACCTACGAGCAGTACTTC | CSASFRTTYEQYF
14 | NA | few | TRBJ2-2 | TRBV11-1 | TGTGCCAGCAGCGGTGAAGCGCTCACCGGGGAGCTGTTTTTT | CASSGEALTGELFF
13 | NA | NA | TRBJ1-1 | TRBV29-1 | TGCAGCGTTGAAAGGGTTAGGGAGACTGAAGCTTTCTTT | CSVERVRETEAFF
12 | TRBD2 | many | TRBJ2-7 | TRBV29-1 | TGCAGCGTTGCTAGCGGAACCTACGAGCAGTACTTC | CSVASGTYEQYF
11 | NA | many | TRBJ1-2 | TRBV29-1 | TGCAGCGCGGAGGCAGACTATGGCTACACCTTC | CSAEADYGYTF
17 | TRBD1 | NA | TRBJ2-5 | TRBV7-6 | TGTGCCAGCAGCTTCAACTACGGGACAGGGGATGGGGAGACCCAGTACTTC | CASSFNYGTGDGETQYF
14 | NA | NA | TRBJ1-6 | TRBV9 | TGTGCCAGCAGCAGTTCCCAACAGAATTCACCCCTCCACTTT | CASSSSQQNSPLHF
14 | NA | NA | TRBJ2-7 | TRBV25-1 | TGTGCCAGCTTGGAACAGGGGGGGAGCTACGAGCAGTACTTC | CASLEQGGSYEQYF